This TCR beta chain was identified in a study of blood T cell repertoires in COVID-19. Sequencing used immunoSEQ multiplex PCR; TCRdb keeps in-frame clones, though not all of them. The sample lists roughly 100,000 clones; around 87% were seen once. CDR3 size: 14 residues. Trimming shortened V by 5 bases and J by 1 base, and 12 bases separated the two germline ends. The V gene's germline CDR1 is SGHRS and CDR2 YFSETQ. The source is a man aged 45-65 years with acute or convalescent COVID-19. Input material: peripheral blood. This sequence joins TRBV5-1 and TRBJ1-2, with D maybe TRBD1 (5 bases). The CDR3 spells CASREGRNNYGYTF. The DNA for the CDR3 is TGCGCCAGCAGGGAGGGGCGGAATAACTATGGCTACACCTTC.